This note documents a single TCR beta chain sequence. This entry belongs to a study of T cell changes during pregnancy in multiple sclerosis. Sequencing was performed with immunoSEQ multiplex PCR; in TCRdb, only in-frame clones are kept and a portion is missing. This repertoire shows fewer than 45,000 clones, 91% found once; its top ten account for 0.4% to 0.6%. Germline V gene data show CDR1 as LNHDA and CDR2 as SQIVND (reference sequence). This CDR3 has 14 residues. V lost 5 bases and J 7 bases, leaving 16 bases between the germline ends. The sequencing here drew on CD4+ T cells from peripheral blood mononuclear cells, taken in the second trimester of pregnancy. The chain uses TRBV19 and TRBJ2-3; D is perhaps TRBD1 (7 bases). The sequence was collected from a female donor in good health, enrolled as a control in a pregnancy study. CDR3 nucleotides: TGTGCCAGTAGTGGCGCAGGGGGAGGCTATACGCAGTATTTT. This translates into CASSGAGGGYTQYF.